The 22 T cell receptor beta chains reported below all come from one sample, sequenced in a study of OX40 agonist ivuxolimab in advanced cancers. TCRdb's table, derived via immunoSEQ multiplex PCR, lists solely in-frame clones and lacks some. The sample lists about 71,000 clones; 94% were seen once. The sample was CD4+ or CD8+ T cells sorted from blood, taken in a trial of the OX40 agonist ivuxolimab. These receptors came from an adult with an advanced solid tumor such as melanoma, head and neck, liver or kidney cancer.

The chain has TRBV27 and TRBJ2-1, with 7 positions matching TRBD2. Losses at the gene ends were 4 bases for V and 6 bases for J; bases not matched to a gene: 6. The CDR3 contains 14 residues. CDR1 and CDR2 (germline): MNHEY, SMNVEV (reference sequence). In DNA, the CDR3 is TGTGCCAGCAGTTCTGCGGGAGAAATCAATGAGCAGTTCTTC. It codes for CASSSAGEINEQFF.

The J gene is TRBJ1-1, the V gene TRBV14; D is undetermined. The CDR3 consists of 17 residues. V was trimmed by 1 base and J by 1 base, leaving 16 bases between them. CDR1 is SGHDN, CDR2 FVKESK, per germline. The CDR3 loop is CASSQGQADFPNTEAFF. The CDR3 nucleotides are TGTGCCAGCAGCCAAGGCCAGGCGGATTTCCCGAACACTGAAGCTTTCTTT.

The chain employs TRBV14 and TRBJ2-7; D may be TRBD1 (6 bases). The V end was cut by 4 bases, the J end by 0 bases, with 13 bases between. Germline V gives CDR1 SGHDN, CDR2 FVKESK. The CDR3 runs 15 residues. CDR3 residues: CASSLGTHSSYEQYF. The CDR3 nucleotides read TGTGCCAGCAGCCTCGGGACACACAGCTCCTACGAGCAGTACTTC. The whole variable domain, filled in from reference TRBV14 and TRBJ2-7, reads EAGVTQFPSHSVIEKGQTVTLRCDPISGHDNLYWYRRVMGKEIKFLLHFVKESKQDESGMPNNRFLAERTGGTYSTLKVQPAELEDSGVYFCASSLGTHSSYEQYFGPGTRLTVT.

This sequence joins TRBV18 and TRBJ2-2; D is ambiguous. The CDR3 extends over 14 amino acids. CDR1 and CDR2 from the germline V gene are KGHSH and LQKENI. V was clipped by 4 bases and J by 1 base, with 7 bases between them. The CDR3 coding sequence is TGTGCCAGCTCACGGACGGTGAACACCGGGGAGCTGTTTTTT. It is translated as CASSRTVNTGELFF. Supplemented by reference TRBV18 and TRBJ2-2, the full variable domain reads NAGVMQNPRHLVRRRGQEARLRCSPMKGHSHVYWYRQLPEEGLKFMVYLQKENIIDESGMPKERFSAEFPKEGPSILRIQQVVRGDSAAYFCASSRTVNTGELFFGEGSRLTVL.

This clone has only a few counts. This rearrangement joins TRBV19 to TRBJ1-2; 9 bases are shared with TRBD1. This CDR3 region has 13 residues. Germline CDR1 is LNHDA and CDR2 is SQIVND (reference sequence). V trimming: 5 bases; J trimming: 6 bases; junction bases outside the gene matches: 4. This chain's CDR3 is CASSRDRADGYTF. CDR3 nucleotides: TGTGCCAGTAGTCGGGACAGGGCGGATGGCTACACCTTC.

The rearrangement links TRBV6-5 to TRBJ2-7; 8 bases line up with TRBD1. The CDR3 is made up of 13 amino acids. Looked up from germline, CDR1 is MNHEY and CDR2 is SVGAGI. The V and J ends lost 7 bases and 2 bases, in that order; junction bases with no gene match: 4. The CDR3 spells CASNSGQAYEQYF. The CDR3 bases are TGTGCCAGCAATTCGGGACAGGCCTACGAGCAGTACTTC.

The gene calls are TRBV18 and TRBJ2-5, with TRBD1 matching 9 bases. The germline gives CDR1 KGHSH, CDR2 LQKENI. The CDR3 has 17 residues. The trim removed 3 bases at V and 2 bases at J, leaving 10 bases unmatched. Here the CDR3 reads CASSPNPGTGLQETQYF. CDR3 nucleotide sequence: TGTGCCAGCTCACCTAATCCCGGGACAGGGTTACAAGAGACCCAGTACTTC.

The V gene is TRBV7-6, the J gene TRBJ2-3; 7 bases are shared with TRBD1. V shed 5 bases, J shed 0 bases, and the junction held 11 bases outside the gene matches. From germline, CDR1 is SGHVS and CDR2 FNYEAQ. The CDR3 contains 17 residues. The CDR3 spells CASSPFLQGTSTDTQYF. CDR3 sequence (DNA): TGTGCCAGCAGCCCATTCTTACAGGGGACGAGCACAGATACGCAGTATTTT. The full variable domain, with the rest looked up from reference TRBV7-6 and TRBJ2-3, is GAGVSQSPRYKVTKRGQDVALRCDPISGHVSLYWYRQALGQGPEFLTYFNYEAQQDKSGLPNDRFSAERPEGSISTLTIQRTEQRDSAMYRCASSPFLQGTSTDTQYFGPGTRLTVL.

The rearrangement uses TRBV19 and TRBJ2-1; 10 nucleotides match TRBD1. This CDR3 has 14 amino acids. Unmatched junction bases numbered 2, after V lost 4 bases and J lost 5 bases. In germline, CDR1 is LNHDA, CDR2 SQIVND (reference sequence). In nucleotides, the CDR3 is TGTGCCAGTAGTAAGGGACAGGGGAACAATGAGCAGTTCTTC. Encoded protein: CASSKGQGNNEQFF.

This chain connects TRBV14 to TRBJ2-7, with 12 positions matching TRBD2. Germline values: CDR1 SGHDN, CDR2 FVKESK. The CDR3 is 14 amino acids. Trimming removed 6 bases from V and 3 bases from J; junction bases left unmatched: 3. Here the CDR3 reads CASRRTSGDYEQYF. CDR3 bases: TGTGCCAGCAGACGGACTAGCGGGGACTACGAGCAGTACTTC.

This chain connects TRBV6-5 to TRBJ2-1; maybe TRBD1 (6 bases). In germline, CDR1 is MNHEY, CDR2 SVGAGI. The CDR3 runs 12 residues. Trimming took off 5 bases at V and 6 bases at J, with 8 bases between the two ends. The CDR3 bases are TGTGCCAGCAGTCACAGGGCCAATGAGCAGTTCTTC. It encodes CASSHRANEQFF.

The chain uses TRBV9 and TRBJ2-2; 9 bases fit TRBD1. V dropped 3 bases and J dropped 6; count of bases not matched to a gene: 6. The germline V gene has CDR1 SGDLS and CDR2 YYNGEE. This CDR3 has 15 residues. As DNA, the CDR3 is TGTGCCAGCAGCGAGGACAGGGGACTACCCGGGGAGCTGTTTTTT. Amino acids: CASSEDRGLPGELFF.

The chain has TRBV6-5 and TRBJ2-3; D gene ambiguous. V was trimmed by 2 bases and J by 1 base, leaving 4 bases between them. Germline V lookup: CDR1 MNHEY, CDR2 SVGAGI. The CDR3 spans 13 residues. The CDR3 region has the DNA TGTGCCAGCAGTTACGGGGGCACAGATACGCAGTATTTT. Protein sequence: CASSYGGTDTQYF.

As regards this clone: Other DNA sequences from this sample encode an identical CDR3 as well. The chain links TRBV4-1 to TRBJ2-7; D possibly corresponds to TRBD2 (6 bases). The CDR3 is 14 residues long. Trimming stripped 4 bases from V and 3 bases from J, with 13 bases between. Germline loops: CDR1 MGHRA, CDR2 YSYEKL. CDR3 nucleotide sequence: TGCGCCAGCAGCCCTGGGCAGGGAGGCTACGAGCAGTACTTC. It encodes CASSPGQGGYEQYF.

The V call is TRBV14, the J call TRBJ1-1; D gene unclear. This CDR3 is built from 13 residues. The V gene's germline CDR1 is SGHDN and CDR2 FVKESK. Between the trimmed V and J ends, which lost 0 bases and 9 bases, there was a span of 11 bases. CDR3: CASSQDIGGQAFF. As DNA, the CDR3 is TGTGCCAGCAGCCAAGATATAGGTGGGCAAGCTTTCTTT.

The rearrangement uses TRBV4-1 and TRBJ2-3; 7 bases agree with TRBD1. The CDR3 loop spans 16 amino acids. Trimming cost V 1 base and J 3 bases; bases outside gene matches: 7. Germline values: CDR1 MGHRA, CDR2 YSYEKL. The CDR3 DNA reads as TGCGCCAGCAGCCAAGTGGGGGCAGGGGGAACAGATACGCAGTATTTT. Encoded protein: CASSQVGAGGTDTQYF.

The chain carries TRBV27 and TRBJ1-1, with D unclear. Per the germline V gene, CDR1 is MNHEY and CDR2 is SMNVEV (reference sequence). V lost 4 bases and J lost 1, with 7 bases in between. The CDR3 sequence is 13 residues long. The CDR3 protein is CASSSGRNTEAFF. CDR3 bases: TGTGCCAGCAGTTCCGGGAGGAACACTGAAGCTTTCTTT.

This chain uses TRBV6-6 with TRBJ1-4, with D maybe TRBD1 (5 bases). CDR1 and CDR2 from the germline V gene are MNHNY and SVGAGI (reference sequence). Trimming pared 1 base from V and 8 bases from J, leaving 14 bases between. The CDR3 is 15 amino acids. The CDR3 bases are TGTGCCAGCAGTTACTGGGGGGAGTATGGCGAAAAACTGTTTTTT. It yields the protein CASSYWGEYGEKLFF.

V usage is TRBV4-1 and J usage is TRBJ1-4; TRBD1 is a possible D gene (5 bases). The CDR3 is 13 residues long. V lost 3 bases and J lost 7, with 9 bases in between. The V gene's germline CDR1 is MGHRA and CDR2 YSYEKL. The CDR3 nucleotides are TGCGCCAGCAGCCAGCAAACAGGTGAAAAACTGTTTTTT. It specifies CASSQQTGEKLFF.

This CDR3 is CASSSGTSGADEQFF. CDR3 sequence (DNA): TGTGCCAGCAGCTCCGGGACTAGCGGGGCGGATGAGCAGTTCTTC. The chain recombines TRBV7-7 with TRBJ2-1; 13 bases are a match to TRBD2. V lost 4 bases and J lost 8; bases outside the gene matches: 5. There are 15 residues in the CDR3. The V gene's germline CDR1 is SSHAT and CDR2 FNYEAQ (reference sequence).

The CDR3, as DNA: TGCAGCGTTTTAGGTAGGACAGGGGACCACGAGCAGTACTTC. It encodes CSVLGRTGDHEQYF. The genes are TRBV29-1 and TRBJ2-7, with 9 positions matching TRBD1. This CDR3 is 14 amino acids long. The V and J ends lost 5 bases and 5 bases, in that order; junction bases with no gene match: 10. CDR1 is SQVTM, CDR2 ANQGSEA, per germline.

The rearrangement links TRBV4-2 to TRBJ2-7; D not certain. Per the germline V gene, CDR1 is LGHNA and CDR2 is YNFKEQ. V was trimmed by 0 bases and J by 3 bases, leaving 3 bases between them. This CDR3 has 12 amino acids. The CDR3 nucleotides are TGTGCCAGCAGCCAAGAAAACTACGAGCAGTACTTC. Protein sequence: CASSQENYEQYF.